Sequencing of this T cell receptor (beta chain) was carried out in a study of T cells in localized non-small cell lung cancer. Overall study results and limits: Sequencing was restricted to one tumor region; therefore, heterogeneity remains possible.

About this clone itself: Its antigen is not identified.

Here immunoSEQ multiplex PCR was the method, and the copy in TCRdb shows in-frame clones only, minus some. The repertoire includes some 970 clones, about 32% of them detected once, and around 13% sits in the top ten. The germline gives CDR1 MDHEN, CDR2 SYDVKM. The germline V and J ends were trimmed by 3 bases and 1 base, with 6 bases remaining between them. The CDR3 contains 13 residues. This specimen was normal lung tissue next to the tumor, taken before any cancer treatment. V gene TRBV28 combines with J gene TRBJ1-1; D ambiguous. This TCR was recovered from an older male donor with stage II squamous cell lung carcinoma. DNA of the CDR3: TGTGCCAGCAGTTTTCCGGGGAACACTGAAGCTTTCTTT. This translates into CASSFPGNTEAFF.